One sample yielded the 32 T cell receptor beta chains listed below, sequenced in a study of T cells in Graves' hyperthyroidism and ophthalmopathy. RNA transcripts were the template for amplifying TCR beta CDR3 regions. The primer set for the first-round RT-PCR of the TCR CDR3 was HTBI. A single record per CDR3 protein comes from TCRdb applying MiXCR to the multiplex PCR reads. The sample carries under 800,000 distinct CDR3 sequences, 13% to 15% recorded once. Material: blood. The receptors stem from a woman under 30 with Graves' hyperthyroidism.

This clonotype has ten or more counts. The DNA for the CDR3 is TGCGCCAGCAGCCCTGGACCCTTCTATGGCTACACCTTC. Its protein is CASSPGPFYGYTF. The chain recombines TRBV4-3 with TRBJ1-2; D is ambiguous. With 4 bases removed from V and 4 bases from J, the gap between germline ends came to 10 bases. CDR1 LGHNA and CDR2 YSLEER come from the germline V gene. CDR3 size: 13 residues.

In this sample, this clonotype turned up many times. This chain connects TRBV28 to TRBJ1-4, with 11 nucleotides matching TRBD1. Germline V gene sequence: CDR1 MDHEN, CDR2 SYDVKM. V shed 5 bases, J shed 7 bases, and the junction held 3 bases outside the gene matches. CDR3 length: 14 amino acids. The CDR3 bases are TGTGCCAGCAGTCCGGACAGGGGGCTTGAAAAACTGTTTTTT. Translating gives CASSPDRGLEKLFF.

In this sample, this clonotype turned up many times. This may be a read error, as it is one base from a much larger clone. The CDR3 nucleotides are TGTGCCAGCAGCGTAGCAGGGGACTACGAGCAGTACTTC. The encoded protein is CASSVAGDYEQYF. The V and J genes are TRBV7-9 and TRBJ2-7; D possibly corresponds to TRBD1 (6 bases). The CDR3 length is 13 residues. Germline CDR1 and CDR2: SEHNR and FQNEAQ (reference sequence). The full variable domain, its missing parts supplied by reference TRBV7-9 and TRBJ2-7, is DTGVSQNPRHKITKRGQNVTFRCDPISEHNRLYWYRQTLGQGPEFLTYFQNEAQLEKSRLLSDRFSAERPKGSFSTLEIQRTEQGDSAMYLCASSVAGDYEQYFGPGTRLTVT.

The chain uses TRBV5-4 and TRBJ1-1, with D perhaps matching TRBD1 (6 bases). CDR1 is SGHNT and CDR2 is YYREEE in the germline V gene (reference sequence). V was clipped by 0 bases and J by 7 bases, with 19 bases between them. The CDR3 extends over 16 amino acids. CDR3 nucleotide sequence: TGTGCCAGCAGCTTGGGGGCAGGGGAAAGGTTGGGTGAAGCTTTCTTT. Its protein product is CASSLGAGERLGEAFF.

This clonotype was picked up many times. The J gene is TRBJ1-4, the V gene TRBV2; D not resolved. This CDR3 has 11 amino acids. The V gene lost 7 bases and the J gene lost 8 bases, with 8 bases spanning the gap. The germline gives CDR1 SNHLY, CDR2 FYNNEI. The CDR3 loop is CASKTTEKLFF. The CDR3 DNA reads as TGTGCCAGCAAAACGACCGAAAAACTGTTTTTT.

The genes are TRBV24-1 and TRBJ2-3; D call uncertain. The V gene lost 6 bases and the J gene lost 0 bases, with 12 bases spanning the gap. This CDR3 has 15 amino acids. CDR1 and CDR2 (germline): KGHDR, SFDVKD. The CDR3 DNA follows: TGTGCCACCAGTCCCGGCGGCTCTAGCACAGATACGCAGTATTTT. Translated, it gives CATSPGGSSTDTQYF.

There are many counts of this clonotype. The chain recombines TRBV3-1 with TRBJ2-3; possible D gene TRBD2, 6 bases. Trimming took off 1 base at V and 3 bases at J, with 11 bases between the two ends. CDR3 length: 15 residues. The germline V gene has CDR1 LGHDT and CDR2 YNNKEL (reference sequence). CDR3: CASSQGRGGTDTQYF. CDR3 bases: TGTGCCAGCAGCCAAGGGCGGGGTGGGACAGATACGCAGTATTTT.

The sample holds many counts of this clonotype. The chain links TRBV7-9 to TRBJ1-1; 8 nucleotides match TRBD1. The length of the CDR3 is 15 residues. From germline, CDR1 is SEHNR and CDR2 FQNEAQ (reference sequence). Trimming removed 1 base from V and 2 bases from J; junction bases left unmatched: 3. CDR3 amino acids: CASSLVTGGNTEAFF. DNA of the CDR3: TGTGCCAGCAGCTTAGTTACAGGGGGTAACACTGAAGCTTTCTTT.

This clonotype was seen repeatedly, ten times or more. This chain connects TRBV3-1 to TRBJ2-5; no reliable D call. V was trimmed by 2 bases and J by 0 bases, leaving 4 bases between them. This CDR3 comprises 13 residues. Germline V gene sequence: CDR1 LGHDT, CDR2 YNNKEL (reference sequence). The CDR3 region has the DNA TGTGCCAGCAGCCAAATGTACCAAGAGACCCAGTACTTC. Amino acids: CASSQMYQETQYF.

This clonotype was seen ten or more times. The CDR3 coding sequence is TGTGCCAGCAGGGCCACGACAGGTCAAGAGACCCAGTACTTC. Encoded protein: CASRATTGQETQYF. The chain joins TRBV12-3 or TRBV12-4 to TRBJ2-5; D is perhaps TRBD1 (6 bases). This CDR3 contains 14 residues. Trimming shortened V by 6 bases and J by 2 bases, and 13 bases separated the two germline ends.

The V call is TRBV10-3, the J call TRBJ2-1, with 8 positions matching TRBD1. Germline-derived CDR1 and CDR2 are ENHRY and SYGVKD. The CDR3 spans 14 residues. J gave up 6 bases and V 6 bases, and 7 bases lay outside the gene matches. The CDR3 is CAISDGQGLNEQFF. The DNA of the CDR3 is TGTGCCATCAGCGACGGACAGGGTCTCAATGAGCAGTTCTTC.

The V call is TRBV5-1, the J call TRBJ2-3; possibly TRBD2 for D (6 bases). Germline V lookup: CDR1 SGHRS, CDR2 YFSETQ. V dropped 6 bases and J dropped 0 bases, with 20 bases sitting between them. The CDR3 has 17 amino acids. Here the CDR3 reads CASNPLGGRSSTDTQYF. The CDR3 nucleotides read TGCGCCAGCAACCCCCTGGGGGGACGATCTAGCACAGATACGCAGTATTTT.

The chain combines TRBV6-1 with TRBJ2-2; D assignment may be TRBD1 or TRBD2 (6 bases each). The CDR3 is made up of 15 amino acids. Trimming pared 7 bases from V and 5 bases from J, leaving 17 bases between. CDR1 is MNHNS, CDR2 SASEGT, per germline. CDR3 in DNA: TGTGCCAGCAAAGGGGGGCAGGGAGAGACCGGGGAGCTGTTTTTT. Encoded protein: CASKGGQGETGELFF.

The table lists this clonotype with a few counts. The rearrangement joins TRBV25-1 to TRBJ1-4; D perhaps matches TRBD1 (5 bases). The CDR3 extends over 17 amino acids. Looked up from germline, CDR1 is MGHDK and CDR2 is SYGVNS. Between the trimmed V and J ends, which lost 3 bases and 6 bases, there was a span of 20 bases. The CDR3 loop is CASSEIRTIVGDEKLFF. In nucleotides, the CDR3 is TGTGCCAGCAGTGAGATTCGGACAATCGTCGGGGATGAAAAACTGTTTTTT. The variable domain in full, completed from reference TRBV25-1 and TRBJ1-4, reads EADIYQTPRYLVIGTGKKITLECSQTMGHDKMYWYQQDPGMELHLIHYSYGVNSTEKGDLSSESTVSRIRTEHFPLTLESARPSHTSQYLCASSEIRTIVGDEKLFFGSGTQLSVL.

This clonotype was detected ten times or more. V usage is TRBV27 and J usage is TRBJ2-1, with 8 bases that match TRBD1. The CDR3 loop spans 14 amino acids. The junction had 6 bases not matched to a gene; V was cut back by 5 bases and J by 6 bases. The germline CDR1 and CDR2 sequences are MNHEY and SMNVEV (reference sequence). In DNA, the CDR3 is TGTGCCAGCAGTACTGGACAGGGTGCCAATGAGCAGTTCTTC. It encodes CASSTGQGANEQFF.

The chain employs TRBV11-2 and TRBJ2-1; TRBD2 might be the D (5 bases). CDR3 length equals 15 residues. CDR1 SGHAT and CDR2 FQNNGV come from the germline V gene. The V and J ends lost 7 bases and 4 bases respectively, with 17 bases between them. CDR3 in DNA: TGTGCCAGCACCTCCCCTCGTGGGAGATACAATGAGCAGTTCTTC. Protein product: CASTSPRGRYNEQFF.

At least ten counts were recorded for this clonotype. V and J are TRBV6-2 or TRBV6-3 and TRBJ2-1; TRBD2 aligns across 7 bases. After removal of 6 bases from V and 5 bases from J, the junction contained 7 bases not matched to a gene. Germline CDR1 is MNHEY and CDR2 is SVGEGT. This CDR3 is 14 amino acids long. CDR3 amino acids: CASRRSGNNNEQFF. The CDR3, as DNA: TGTGCCAGCAGACGCAGCGGGAACAACAATGAGCAGTTCTTC.

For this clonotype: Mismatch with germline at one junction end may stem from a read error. The CDR3 protein is CTTSDLWGNEAFF. The DNA for the CDR3 is TGTACCACCAGTGATTTGTGGGGGAATGAAGCTTTCTTT. The genes are TRBV24-1 and TRBJ1-1; tentative D call: TRBD1 (5 bases). There are 13 residues in the CDR3. Germline CDR1 is KGHDR and CDR2 is SFDVKD.

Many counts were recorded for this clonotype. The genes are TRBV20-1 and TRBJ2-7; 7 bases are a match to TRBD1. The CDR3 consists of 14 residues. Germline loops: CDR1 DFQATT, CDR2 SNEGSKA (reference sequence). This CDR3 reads CSAPNPGQYYEQYF. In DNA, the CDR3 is TGCAGCGCCCCCAATCCGGGACAGTACTACGAGCAGTACTTC.

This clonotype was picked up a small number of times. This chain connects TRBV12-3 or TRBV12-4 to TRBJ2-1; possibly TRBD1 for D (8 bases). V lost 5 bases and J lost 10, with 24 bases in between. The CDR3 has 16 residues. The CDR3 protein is CASSHNRGRALREQFF. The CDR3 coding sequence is TGTGCCAGCAGTCACAACAGGGGGAGGGCCCTCAGGGAGCAGTTCTTC.

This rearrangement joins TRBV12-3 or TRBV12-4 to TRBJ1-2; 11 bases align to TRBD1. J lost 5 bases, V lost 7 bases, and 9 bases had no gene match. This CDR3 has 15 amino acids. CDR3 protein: CASTFRGQGGYGYTF. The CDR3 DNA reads TGTGCCAGCACCTTTAGGGGACAGGGGGGTTATGGCTACACCTTC.

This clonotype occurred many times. As DNA, the CDR3 is TGCAGTGCTAGACTCATACGGGGGTCGTCGGGTGGCTACACCTTC. Translation: CSARLIRGSSGGYTF. The V call is TRBV20-1, the J call TRBJ1-2, with D maybe TRBD1 (5 bases). With 2 bases removed from V and 7 bases from J, the gap between germline ends came to 20 bases. The germline V gene encodes CDR1 DFQATT and CDR2 SNEGSKA (reference sequence). The CDR3 is made up of 15 amino acids.

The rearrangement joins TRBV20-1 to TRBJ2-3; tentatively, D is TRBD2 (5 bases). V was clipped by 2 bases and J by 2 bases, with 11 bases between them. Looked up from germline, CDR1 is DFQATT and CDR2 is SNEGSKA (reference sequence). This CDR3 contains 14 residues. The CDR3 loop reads CSARQLDYTDTQYF. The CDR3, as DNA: TGCAGTGCTAGACAGCTAGACTACACAGATACGCAGTATTTT.

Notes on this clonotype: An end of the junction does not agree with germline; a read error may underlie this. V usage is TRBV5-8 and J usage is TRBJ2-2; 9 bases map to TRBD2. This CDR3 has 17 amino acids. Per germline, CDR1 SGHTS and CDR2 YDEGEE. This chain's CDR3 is CASGLVWLAGETGELFF. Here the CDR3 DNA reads TGTGCCAGCGGCTTGGTATGGTTAGCGGGAGAAACCGGGGAGCTGTTTTTT.

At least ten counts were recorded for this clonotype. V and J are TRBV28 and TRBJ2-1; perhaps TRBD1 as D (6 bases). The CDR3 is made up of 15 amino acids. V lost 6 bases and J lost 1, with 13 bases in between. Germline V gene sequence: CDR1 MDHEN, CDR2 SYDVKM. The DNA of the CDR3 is TGTGCCAGCAGCTTTCAGGGGTCGTCCTACAATGAGCAGTTCTTC. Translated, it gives CASSFQGSSYNEQFF.

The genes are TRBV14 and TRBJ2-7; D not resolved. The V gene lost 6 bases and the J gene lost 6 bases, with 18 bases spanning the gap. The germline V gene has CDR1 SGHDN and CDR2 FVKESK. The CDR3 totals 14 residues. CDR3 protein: CASSALVWGGEQYF. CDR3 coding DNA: TGTGCCAGCAGTGCCCTAGTATGGGGTGGCGAGCAGTACTTC.

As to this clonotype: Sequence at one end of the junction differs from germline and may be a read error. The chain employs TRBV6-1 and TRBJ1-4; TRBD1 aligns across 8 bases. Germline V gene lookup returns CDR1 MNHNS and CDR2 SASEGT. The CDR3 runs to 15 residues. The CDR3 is CASTRTGLLHEKPFF. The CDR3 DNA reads TGTGCCAGCACCAGGACAGGGCTTCTTCATGAAAAACCGTTTTTT.

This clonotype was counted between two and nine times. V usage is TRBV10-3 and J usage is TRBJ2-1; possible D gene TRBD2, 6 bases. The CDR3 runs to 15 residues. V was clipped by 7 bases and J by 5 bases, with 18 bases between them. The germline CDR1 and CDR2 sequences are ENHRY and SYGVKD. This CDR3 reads CAITGQGGYDNEQFF. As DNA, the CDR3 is TGTGCCATCACGGGTCAAGGAGGGTACGACAATGAGCAGTTCTTC.

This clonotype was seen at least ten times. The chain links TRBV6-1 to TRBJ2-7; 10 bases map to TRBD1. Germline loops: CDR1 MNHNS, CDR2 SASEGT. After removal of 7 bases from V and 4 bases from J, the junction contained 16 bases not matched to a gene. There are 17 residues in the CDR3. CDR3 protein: CASKLTLIGGQGYEQYF. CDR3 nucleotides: TGTGCCAGCAAACTTACCCTAATCGGGGGACAGGGGTACGAGCAGTACTTC.

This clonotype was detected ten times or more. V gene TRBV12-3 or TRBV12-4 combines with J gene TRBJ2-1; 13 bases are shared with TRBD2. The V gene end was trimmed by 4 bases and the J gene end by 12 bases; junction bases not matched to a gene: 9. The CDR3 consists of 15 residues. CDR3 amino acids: CASSSRLAGGGGQFF. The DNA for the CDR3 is TGTGCCAGCAGTTCCCGACTAGCGGGAGGAGGGGGGCAGTTCTTC.

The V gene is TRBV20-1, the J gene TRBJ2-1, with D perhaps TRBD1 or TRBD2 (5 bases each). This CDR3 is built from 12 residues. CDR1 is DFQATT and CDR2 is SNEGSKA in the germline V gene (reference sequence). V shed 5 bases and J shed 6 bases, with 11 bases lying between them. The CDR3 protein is CSALRGVNEQFF. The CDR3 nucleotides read TGCAGTGCTCTACGAGGGGTCAATGAGCAGTTCTTC.

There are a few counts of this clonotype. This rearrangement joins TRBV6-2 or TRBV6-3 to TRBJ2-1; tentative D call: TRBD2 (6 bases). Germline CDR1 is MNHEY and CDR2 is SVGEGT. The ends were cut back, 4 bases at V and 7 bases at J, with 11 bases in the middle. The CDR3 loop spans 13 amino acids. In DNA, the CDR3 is TGTGCCAGCAGTTGGGCCGGAGGGAATGAGCAGTTCTTC. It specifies CASSWAGGNEQFF.